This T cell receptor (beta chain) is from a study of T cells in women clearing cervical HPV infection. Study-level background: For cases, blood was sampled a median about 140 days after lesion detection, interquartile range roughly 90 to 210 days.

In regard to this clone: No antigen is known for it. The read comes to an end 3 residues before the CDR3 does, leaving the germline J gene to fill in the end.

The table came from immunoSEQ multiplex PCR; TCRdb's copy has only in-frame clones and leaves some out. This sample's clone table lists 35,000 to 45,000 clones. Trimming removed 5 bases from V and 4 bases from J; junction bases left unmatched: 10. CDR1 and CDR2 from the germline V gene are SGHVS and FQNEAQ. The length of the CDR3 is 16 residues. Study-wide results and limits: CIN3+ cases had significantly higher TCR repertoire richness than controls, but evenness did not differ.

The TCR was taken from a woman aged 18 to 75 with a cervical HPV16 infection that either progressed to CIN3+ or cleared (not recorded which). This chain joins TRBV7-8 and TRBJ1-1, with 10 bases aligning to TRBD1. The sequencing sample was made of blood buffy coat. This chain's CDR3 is CASSPRDRGISTEAFF. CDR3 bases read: TGTGCCAGCAGCCCACGGGACAGGGGTATTTCCACTGAA.